This passage covers 18 T cell receptor beta chains from one sample sequenced in a study of early T cells in non-severe SARS-CoV-2 infection. TCRdb analysed the 5' RACE reads with MiXCR anew, one entry per CDR3 protein. The sample consists of about 62,000 distinct CDR3 sequences, about 9.9% of them appearing once. The sequenced sample was whole blood. These receptors originate from an adult who was a healthcare worker with PCR-confirmed SARS-CoV-2 infection or an uninfected control (not recorded which).

This clonotype was counted at least ten times. V usage is TRBV20-1 and J usage is TRBJ2-2; 7 bases are a match to TRBD1. Trimming at V came to 2 bases and at J to 4 bases, leaving 4 bases not matched to a gene. Per germline, CDR1 DFQATT and CDR2 SNEGSKA (reference sequence). The CDR3 consists of 14 residues. The DNA of the CDR3 is TGCAGTGCTAGATACAGGGGTAGCACCGGGGAGCTGTTTTTT. Protein sequence: CSARYRGSTGELFF.

This clonotype was recorded a few times. The V call is TRBV6-4, the J call TRBJ2-2; D remains unclear. The germline V gene has CDR1 MRHNA and CDR2 SNTAGT. Trimming left V 0 bases short and J 7 bases short, with 0 bases between. The CDR3 runs 11 residues. The CDR3 loop reads CASSDSGELFF. Written as DNA, the CDR3 is TGTGCCAGCAGTGACTCCGGGGAGCTGTTTTTT.

The CDR3 protein is CATSRDLQGKETQYF. CDR3 bases: TGTGCCACCAGCAGAGATCTTCAGGGGAAAGAGACCCAGTACTTC. The rearrangement links TRBV15 to TRBJ2-5; possibly TRBD1 for D (6 bases). V lost 0 bases to trimming and J lost 3 bases, with 11 bases between them. The CDR3 is made up of 15 amino acids. Germline CDR1 reads LNHNV; CDR2 reads YYDKDF (reference sequence).

The V gene is TRBV7-9, the J gene TRBJ2-7; tentatively, D is TRBD2 (5 bases). V lost 4 bases, J lost 2 bases, and 12 bases lay in between. Germline CDR1 is SEHNR and CDR2 is FQNEAQ (reference sequence). The CDR3 is 14 amino acids. The CDR3 protein is CASSSRSGAYEQYV. The CDR3 nucleotides are TGTGCCAGCAGCTCACGTTCCGGGGCCTACGAGCAGTACGTC.

The rearrangement joins TRBV2 to TRBJ2-2, with D possibly being TRBD2 (6 bases). Trimming shortened V by 6 bases and J by 0 bases, and 14 bases separated the two germline ends. The CDR3 extends over 16 amino acids. From germline, CDR1 is SNHLY and CDR2 FYNNEI. The CDR3 sequence is CASRGIGTPNTGELFF. The CDR3, as DNA: TGTGCCAGCAGGGGGATCGGGACTCCGAACACCGGGGAGCTGTTTTTT.

This clonotype was picked up many times. V gene TRBV12-5 combines with J gene TRBJ2-5; D gene uncertain. The ends were cut back, 8 bases at V and 0 bases at J, with 10 bases in the middle. The germline CDR1 and CDR2 sequences are LGHNT and FRNRAP. CDR3 length: 13 amino acids. The CDR3 DNA is TGTGCTAGTTTGTCGACGTACCAAGAGACCCAGTACTTC. Translated: CASLSTYQETQYF.

In its sample, this clonotype was seen many times. The CDR3 region is CASSTGGDGYGYTF. The CDR3 nucleotides are TGTGCCAGCAGTACAGGGGGCGACGGCTATGGCTACACCTTC. The chain links TRBV12-3 or TRBV12-4 to TRBJ1-2; the match to TRBD1 covers 9 bases. V trimming: 5 bases; J trimming: 4 bases; junction bases outside the gene matches: 5. The CDR3 loop spans 14 amino acids.

This clonotype was seen a few times. This rearrangement joins TRBV12-3 or TRBV12-4 to TRBJ1-6, with TRBD1 as a possible D gene (6 bases). The CDR3 spans 18 residues. V was cut by 7 bases and J by 7 bases, with 26 bases left in between. CDR3 protein: CASTPGRRGAPGNSPLHF. CDR3 DNA: TGTGCCAGCACCCCGGGGCGGCGGGGGGCGCCAGGGAATTCACCCCTCCACTTT.

The chain joins TRBV20-1 to TRBJ2-1; D gene uncertain. Per the germline V gene, CDR1 is DFQATT and CDR2 is SNEGSKA (reference sequence). V gave up 5 bases and J gave up 10 bases, with 18 bases separating them. This CDR3 is 13 amino acids long. This CDR3 reads CSAPDGPMEEQFF. CDR3 nucleotide sequence: TGCAGTGCTCCGGACGGCCCAATGGAGGAGCAGTTCTTC.

This clonotype was seen only a few times. The chain links TRBV7-2 to TRBJ1-5; D is unresolved. Germline CDR1 and CDR2: SGHTA and FQGNSA. Trimming removed 1 base at V and 4 bases at J, with 5 bases between. The CDR3 totals 13 residues. CDR3 DNA: TGTGCCAGCAGCTTAGAACAGAATCAGCCCCAGCATTTT. It yields the protein CASSLEQNQPQHF.

The J gene is TRBJ1-5, the V gene TRBV4-1; 12 positions match TRBD1. The germline V gene encodes CDR1 MGHRA and CDR2 YSYEKL. The junction had 4 bases not matched to a gene; V was cut back by 4 bases and J by 3 bases. This CDR3 contains 16 residues. CDR3 in amino acids: CASSPGTGGANQPQHF. The CDR3 DNA sequence: TGCGCCAGCAGCCCGGGGACAGGGGGCGCCAATCAGCCCCAGCATTTT.

As to this clonotype: As the CDR3 is not closed by the conserved phenylalanine or tryptophan, this likely results from a read error. The chain carries TRBV7-7 and TRBJ1-3; no definite D call. The germline CDR1 and CDR2 sequences are SSHAT and FNYEAQ (reference sequence). This CDR3 comprises 14 residues. V gave up 3 bases and J gave up 5 bases, with 11 bases separating them. The CDR3 sequence: CASSFPLRRNTIYS. DNA of the CDR3: TGTGCCAGCAGCTTTCCCTTGCGTCGAAACACCATATATTCT.

The table lists this clonotype with a few counts. The gene calls are TRBV28 and TRBJ1-3, with a weak D call TRBD1 (5 bases). The germline V gene has CDR1 MDHEN and CDR2 SYDVKM. V was clipped by 4 bases and J by 2 bases, with 12 bases between them. CDR3 length: 15 amino acids. CDR3: CASSYQGPTGNTIYF. The CDR3 DNA reads TGTGCCAGCAGTTACCAGGGACCAACTGGAAACACCATATATTTT.

This clonotype rates as medium-sized. The rearrangement uses TRBV7-2 and TRBJ1-1; perhaps TRBD1 as D (5 bases). Per germline, CDR1 SGHTA and CDR2 FQGNSA. The V and J ends lost 6 bases and 2 bases respectively, with 13 bases between them. The CDR3 runs 14 residues. As DNA, the CDR3 is TGTGCCAGCAGACCGTCTCAGGGAAACACTGAAGCTTTCTTT. Protein sequence: CASRPSQGNTEAFF.

This clonotype was recorded at least ten times. The chain recombines TRBV20-1 with TRBJ1-1; 8 bases agree with TRBD1. CDR1 is DFQATT, CDR2 SNEGSKA, per germline (reference sequence). Trimming at V came to 5 bases and at J to 4 bases, leaving 15 bases not matched to a gene. The CDR3 length is 16 residues. CDR3 nucleotides: TGCAGTGCTGAAACAGGGGGATCGTTTCTCGGCACTGAAGCTTTCTTT. Translating it yields CSAETGGSFLGTEAFF.

This clonotype was observed many times. One junction end disagrees with the germline gene, perhaps due to a read error. The V call is TRBV11-2, the J call TRBJ1-2; D is unresolved. The CDR3 totals 13 residues. Germline V gives CDR1 SGHAT, CDR2 FQNNGV. CDR3 DNA: TGTGCCAGCAGCTTACAGGTTAACCATGGCTACACCTTC. As protein: CASSLQVNHGYTF.

This clonotype was recorded a few times. The rearrangement uses TRBV18 and TRBJ2-5; D unresolved. This CDR3 region has 13 residues. Trimming took off 0 bases at V and 5 bases at J, with 7 bases between the two ends. CDR1 is KGHSH and CDR2 is LQKENI in the germline V gene. Here the CDR3 reads CASSPPTGETQYF. The CDR3 nucleotides read TGTGCCAGCTCACCACCGACCGGGGAGACCCAGTACTTC.

Only a few counts were recorded for this clonotype. The V gene is TRBV12-3 or TRBV12-4, the J gene TRBJ2-1, with 8 positions matching TRBD1. Trimming took 6 bases from V and 7 from J; bases not matched to a gene: 5. The CDR3 is made up of 13 amino acids. The CDR3 region has the DNA TGTGCCAGCAGGGACAGGGTTGGAAATGAGCAGTTCTTC. Translated: CASRDRVGNEQFF.